This TCR beta chain was identified in a study of CD8 T cells in Susac syndrome. Study-wide findings and caveats: Where Susac syndrome CD4+ T cell repertoires were concerned, no clonal expansion was evident.

TEMRA cells were FACS-enriched, while CD8+ and CD4+ T cells were negatively isolated. About 0.45 to 1 ug RNA was reverse transcribed with random hexamers. TCRdb re-derived calls from the immunoSEQ multiplex PCR reads in MiXCR, one entry per CDR3 protein. The sample consists of over 100,000 distinct CDR3 sequences, just over 95% of them appearing once. A word on this clonotype: The antigen is unknown.

The CDR3 sequence is 14 residues long. V was clipped by 8 bases and J by 2 bases, with 10 bases between them. From germline, CDR1 is LNHDA and CDR2 SQIVND (reference sequence). The material sequenced was CD4+ T cells from PBMCs. This chain connects TRBV19 to TRBJ2-6; D gene unclear. The TCR comes from a human donor with Susac syndrome. The CDR3 spells CASAKGAGANVLTF. DNA for the CDR3: TGTGCCAGTGCCAAGGGCGCTGGGGCCAACGTCCTGACTTTC.